The rows below give T cell receptor beta chains drawn from one sample of a study of cytomegalovirus exposure and HLA in healthy donors. Using immunoSEQ multiplex PCR, the repertoire was profiled, and TCRdb retains in-frame clones only, with some absent. The table lists 150,000 to 180,000 clones, roughly three quarters of them singletons. Sequencing was performed on PBMCs. Receptors originate from a man between 25 and 39 years old in good health and CMV-seropositive. CDR3s include the opening cysteine and the closing phenylalanine or tryptophan. A D gene is named only where the DNA matches it firmly. Part of the rows lack a size; the others show once, few, many or a class for expanded clones.

J gene	clone size	D gene	V gene	CDR3 protein	CDR3 DNA
TRBJ2-2	NA	TRBD2	TRBV5-8	CASAGGKTSVNTGELFF	TGTGCCAGCGCCGGAGGAAAGACTAGCGTGAACACCGGGGAGCTGTTTTTT
TRBJ2-3	few	NA	TRBV2	CASSEGFGTDTQYF	TGTGCCAGCAGTGAAGGATTCGGGACAGATACGCAGTATTTT
TRBJ2-7	NA	NA	TRBV27	CASRVLGAYEQYF	TGTGCCAGCAGAGTCTTAGGGGCCTACGAGCAGTACTTC
TRBJ1-6	once	TRBD1	TRBV7-3	CASSATGDSYNSPLHF	TGTGCCAGCAGCGCCACAGGGGATTCCTATAATTCACCCCTCCACTTT
TRBJ1-2	NA	NA	TRBV30	CAWSPLEGRAGTF	TGTGCCTGGAGCCCCCTCGAAGGACGCGCGGGCACCTTC
TRBJ2-5	NA	TRBD1	TRBV28	CASSVRDRGQETQYF	TGTGCCAGCTCCGTCCGGGACAGGGGACAAGAGACCCAGTACTTC
TRBJ1-2	NA	NA	TRBV14	CASSRQLSNYGYTF	TGTGCCAGCAGCCGACAGCTCTCTAACTATGGCTACACCTTC
TRBJ2-7	NA	TRBD2	TRBV6-6	CASSPRTSGYERYF	TGTGCCAGCAGCCCCCGGACTAGCGGTTACGAGCGGTACTTC
TRBJ2-7	few	NA	TRBV5-6	CASSLGGTGSYEQYF	TGTGCCAGCAGCTTGGGCGGGACGGGCTCCTACGAGCAGTACTTC
TRBJ2-1	NA	NA	TRBV5-4	CASSLDRLNNNEQFF	TGTGCCAGCAGCTTGGACAGGCTAAATAACAATGAGCAGTTCTTC
TRBJ2-5	few	TRBD2	TRBV2	CASSEKASGIETQYF	TGTGCCAGCAGTGAAAAGGCTAGCGGAATAGAGACCCAGTACTTC
TRBJ2-3	once	TRBD2	TRBV19	CASSIVRRAGTSTDTQYF	TGTGCCAGTAGTATAGTCCGAAGAGCGGGAACTAGCACAGATACGCAGTATTTT
TRBJ2-2	NA	NA	TRBV11-1	CASSHNANTGELFF	TGTGCCAGCAGCCACAACGCGAACACCGGGGAGCTGTTTTTT
TRBJ1-1	once	TRBD1	TRBV10-1	CASSEWTGGVQEAFF	TGCGCCAGCAGTGAGTGGACAGGGGGCGTTCAGGAAGCTTTCTTT
TRBJ2-5	NA	NA	TRBV2	CASGGRNLQETQYF	TGTGCCAGCGGTGGGCGGAACCTTCAAGAGACCCAGTACTTC
TRBJ1-1	NA	NA	TRBV14	CASSQDRGAQAPEAFF	TGTGCCAGCAGCCAAGATCGCGGGGCCCAAGCCCCTGAAGCTTTCTTT
TRBJ1-2	NA	TRBD1	TRBV13	CASSSRDSTFRDYGYTF	TGTGCCAGCAGCTCCCGGGACAGCACCTTCCGAGACTATGGCTACACCTTC
TRBJ2-7	NA	TRBD2	TRBV27	CASSPLAGTSSYEQYF	TGTGCCAGCAGTCCCTTAGCCGGGACTAGCAGTTACGAGCAGTACTTC
TRBJ1-2	NA	TRBD1	TRBV9	CASSVGDRDGYTF	TGTGCCAGCAGCGTAGGGGACAGGGATGGCTACACCTTC
TRBJ2-1	NA	TRBD2	TRBV19	CASTPGTRAYNEQFF	TGTGCCAGTACCCCCGGGACTAGGGCATACAATGAGCAGTTCTTC
TRBJ1-4	NA	NA	TRBV19	CASRSPGHHNEKLFF	TGTGCCAGTAGGTCTCCGGGACATCATAATGAAAAACTGTTTTTT
TRBJ2-4	once	NA	TRBV28	CASSLPSTGHRGKNIQYF	TGTGCCAGCAGTTTGCCCTCTACAGGCCATAGGGGCAAAAACATTCAGTACTTC
TRBJ2-7	NA	TRBD1	TRBV6-6	CASSPGTGGIYEQYF	TGTGCCAGCAGCCCCGGGACAGGTGGCATCTACGAGCAGTACTTC
TRBJ1-1	NA	NA	TRBV18	CASSLQGDSSTEAFF	TGTGCCAGCTCACTACAAGGGGATTCCAGCACTGAAGCTTTCTTT
TRBJ2-5	few	TRBD1	TRBV19	CASSMSSTGYETQYF	TGTGCCAGTAGTATGTCGTCGACAGGGTACGAGACCCAGTACTTC
TRBJ2-7	NA	NA	TRBV6-5	CASSYSTSGSQGQYF	TGTGCCAGCAGTTACTCGACAAGCGGGTCCCAGGGGCAGTACTTC
TRBJ2-2	few	TRBD1	TRBV7-6	CASSLTQGENTGELFF	TGTGCCAGCAGCTTAACCCAGGGGGAGAACACCGGGGAGCTGTTTTTT
TRBJ2-3	few	TRBD2	TRBV7-8	CASSPRGASTDTQYF	TGTGCCAGCAGCCCGCGGGGGGCTAGCACAGATACGCAGTATTTT
TRBJ1-3	NA	TRBD1	TRBV27	CASSSGTGPHGNTIYF	TGTGCCAGCAGTTCCGGGACAGGACCTCATGGAAACACCATATATTTT
TRBJ2-3	once	TRBD1	TRBV30	CAWSVQGKGASGGTQYF	TGTGCCTGGAGTGTACAGGGAAAGGGGGCTAGTGGTGGTACGCAGTATTTT
TRBJ1-2	NA	NA	TRBV7-9	CASSPEVGYTF	TGTGCCAGCAGCCCCGAGGTTGGCTACACCTTC
TRBJ2-3	NA	TRBD2	TRBV30	CAWRRGGRGPDTQYF	TGTGCCTGGAGAAGGGGCGGGAGAGGCCCAGATACGCAGTATTTT
TRBJ1-5	NA	TRBD1	TRBV7-9	CASSSTGGSNQPQHF	TGTGCCAGCAGCTCGACAGGGGGGAGCAATCAGCCCCAGCATTTT
TRBJ1-1	NA	NA	TRBV18	CASSPSKGLGTEAFF	TGTGCCAGCTCACCGTCCAAGGGGCTGGGCACTGAAGCTTTCTTT
TRBJ2-7	NA	NA	TRBV7-9	CASSSPAGYEQYF	TGTGCCAGCAGCTCTCCTGCCGGCTACGAGCAGTACTTC
TRBJ2-7	NA	TRBD1	TRBV11-1	CASSPPGTGGTYEQYF	TGTGCCAGCAGCCCACCCGGGACAGGGGGGACCTACGAGCAGTACTTC
TRBJ1-2	NA	NA	TRBV4-1	CASSQGQDRSYGYTF	TGCGCCAGCAGCCAAGGACAGGATCGGAGCTATGGCTACACCTTC
TRBJ2-5	NA	NA	TRBV6-1	CASSTTGTGETQYF	TGTGCCAGCAGTACTACAGGGACCGGAGAGACCCAGTACTTC
TRBJ2-1	few	TRBD2	TRBV7-9	CASSLRSSGRGNDEQFF	TGTGCCAGCAGCTTACGATCAAGCGGGAGGGGTAACGATGAGCAGTTCTTC
TRBJ1-1	NA	TRBD1	TRBV27	CASNQGGGTEAFF	TGTGCCAGCAATCAGGGGGGTGGCACTGAAGCTTTCTTT
TRBJ2-5	NA	NA	TRBV7-6	CASSPPSEETQYF	TGTGCCAGCAGCCCCCCAAGCGAAGAGACCCAGTACTTC
TRBJ2-2	NA	NA	TRBV19	CASSIDGISNTGELFF	TGTGCCAGTAGTATAGACGGGATATCGAACACCGGGGAGCTGTTTTTT
TRBJ2-7	NA	TRBD1	TRBV27	CASSYLPPGQADEQYF	TGTGCCAGCAGTTACCTACCACCGGGACAGGCCGACGAGCAGTACTTC
TRBJ2-7	NA	TRBD2	TRBV19	CASSILGLAGETNHEQYF	TGTGCCAGTAGTATCTTGGGACTAGCGGGAGAGACAAACCACGAGCAGTACTTC
TRBJ1-4	NA	NA	TRBV19	CAAGRREGFRATNEKLFF	TGTGCCGCCGGGAGGCGGGAGGGCTTCCGTGCAACTAATGAAAAACTGTTTTTT
TRBJ2-5	NA	NA	TRBV6-6	CASSFGSGATQYF	TGTGCCAGCAGCTTTGGCTCAGGGGCGACCCAGTACTTC